The 15 T cell receptor beta chains below come from one sample, sequenced in a study of shared clonotypes between healthy human individuals. TCRdb keeps only in-frame clones here, not all; method: immunoSEQ multiplex PCR. The table shows about 2.4 million clones, with around nine tenths occurring only once. The sequenced sample was naive CD4+ T cells sorted from blood. Subset given: CD45RA+ positively selected. The receptor set was obtained from a man younger than 30 in good health.

V is TRBV14 and J is TRBJ2-7; D is perhaps TRBD2 (6 bases). CDR1 and CDR2 (germline): SGHDN, FVKESK. This CDR3 comprises 15 residues. The V end lost 4 bases, the J end lost 4 bases, and 17 bases lay between the germline ends. This CDR3 reads CASSPDGLRGYEQYF. The DNA of the CDR3 is TGTGCCAGCAGCCCCGACGGTTTGCGGGGTTACGAGCAGTACTTC.

About this clone itself: At the DNA level, this CDR3 is encoded by other sequences in the same sample as well. The CDR3: CASSSGQGYNEQFF. DNA of the CDR3: TGTGCCAGCAGCTCGGGACAGGGGTACAATGAGCAGTTCTTC. This chain links TRBV5-4 with TRBJ2-1, with 10 bases matching TRBD1. Germline V gene data show CDR1 as SGHNT and CDR2 as YYREEE (reference sequence). Losses at the gene ends were 3 bases for V and 4 bases for J; bases not matched to a gene: 1. This CDR3 comprises 14 residues.

With regard to this clone: Distinct nucleotide sequences in the sample also encode this CDR3. V and J are TRBV5-1 and TRBJ1-1, with D maybe TRBD1 (6 bases). The V gene lost 4 bases and the J gene lost 2 bases, with 12 bases spanning the gap. Germline assignment: CDR1 SGHRS and CDR2 YFSETQ. The CDR3 runs to 14 residues. The DNA of the CDR3 is TGCGCCAGCAGCAGGGGGACGGCTAACACTGAAGCTTTCTTT. It specifies CASSRGTANTEAFF.

The chain links TRBV9 to TRBJ1-2; 9 nucleotides line up with TRBD1. There are 15 residues in the CDR3. Trimming took 3 bases from V and 5 from J; bases not matched to a gene: 8. Germline V lookup: CDR1 SGDLS, CDR2 YYNGEE. The DNA of the CDR3 is TGTGCCAGCAGCGCCGGGGGACAGGGAGGGTATGGCTACACCTTC. Encoded protein: CASSAGGQGGYGYTF.

This clone came up once. This chain joins TRBV11-2 and TRBJ1-6; a possible D gene is TRBD1 (6 bases). The CDR3 length is 15 residues. Germline assignment: CDR1 SGHAT and CDR2 FQNNGV. Trimming removed 0 bases from V and 7 bases from J, with 10 bases in between. CDR3 DNA sequence: TGTGCCAGCAGCTTAGAGGGGGCTCAGAATTCACCCCTCCACTTT. This encodes CASSLEGAQNSPLHF.

The chain links TRBV7-8 to TRBJ1-5; unclear D gene. Germline CDR1 SGHVS, CDR2 FQNEAQ. Trimming left V 1 base short and J 4 bases short, with 11 bases between. This CDR3 comprises 15 residues. The CDR3 region is CASSLDSYSNQPQHF. CDR3 nucleotide sequence: TGTGCCAGCAGCTTAGACAGTTATTCGAATCAGCCCCAGCATTTT. Looking up the rest from reference TRBV7-8 and TRBJ1-5 gives the full variable domain: GAGVSQSPRYKVAKRGQDVALRCDPISGHVSLFWYQQALGQGPEFLTYFQNEAQLDKSGLPSDRFFAERPEGSVSTLKIQRTQQEDSAVYLCASSLDSYSNQPQHFGDGTRLSIL.

The V gene is TRBV6-5, the J gene TRBJ2-5; D possibly corresponds to TRBD1 (5 bases). There are 15 residues in the CDR3. Germline values: CDR1 MNHEY, CDR2 SVGAGI. Trimming left V 0 bases short and J 4 bases short, with 12 bases between. CDR3 sequence: CASSYSGHYSETQYF. CDR3 DNA: TGTGCCAGCAGTTACTCAGGACATTACTCAGAGACCCAGTACTTC.

Comment on this clone: The sample carries other DNA sequences with the same CDR3. This chain uses TRBV7-2 with TRBJ2-5; TRBD1 matches 12 bases. After removal of 3 bases from V and 5 bases from J, the junction contained 1 base not matched to a gene. Per germline, CDR1 SGHTA and CDR2 FQGNSA. The CDR3 is 14 amino acids. The CDR3 DNA is TGTGCCAGCAGCTTGGGACAGGGGGCTGAGACCCAGTACTTC. Translation: CASSLGQGAETQYF. The full variable domain, rest sourced from reference TRBV7-2 and TRBJ2-5, is GAGVSQSPSNKVTEKGKDVELRCDPISGHTALYWYRQSLGQGLEFLIYFQGNSAPDKSGLPSDRFSAERTGGSVSTLTIQRTQQEDSAVYLCASSLGQGAETQYFGPGTRLLVL.

The chain recombines TRBV6-5 with TRBJ2-4; D could derive from TRBD1 or TRBD2 (5 bases each). Trimming removed 0 bases at V and 6 bases at J, with 12 bases between. Germline loops: CDR1 MNHEY, CDR2 SVGAGI. This CDR3 comprises 15 residues. The CDR3 DNA sequence: TGTGCCAGCAGTTACTCGCGTCCCGGGACAAACATTCAGTACTTC. Translated, it gives CASSYSRPGTNIQYF.

This chain links TRBV18 with TRBJ2-5; TRBD2 agrees at 12 bases. The CDR3 is 19 residues long. The germline CDR1 and CDR2 sequences are KGHSH and LQKENI. Germline trimming cut 0 bases from V and 4 bases from J; bases unmatched to any gene: 12. The CDR3 region is CASSPPNSLAGGPRETQYF. CDR3 in DNA: TGTGCCAGCTCACCACCGAATTCGCTAGCGGGAGGGCCCCGAGAGACCCAGTACTTC.

V and J are TRBV5-1 and TRBJ1-4, with 7 bases aligning to TRBD1. The CDR3 length is 14 residues. Germline assignment: CDR1 SGHRS and CDR2 YFSETQ. Trimming took 0 bases from V and 7 from J; bases not matched to a gene: 3. CDR3 nucleotide sequence: TGCGCCAGCAGCTTGGGGGGACAGTCTGAAAAACTGTTTTTT. Amino acids: CASSLGGQSEKLFF.

The CDR3 sequence: CASSPMTGGSYNEQFF. The CDR3 DNA reads as TGTGCCAGCTCACCAATGACAGGGGGCTCCTACAATGAGCAGTTCTTC. The J gene is TRBJ2-1, the V gene TRBV18; 9 bases fit TRBD1. The trim removed 2 bases at V and 0 bases at J, leaving 2 bases unmatched. This CDR3 comprises 16 residues. CDR1 is KGHSH, CDR2 LQKENI, per germline.

The rearrangement links TRBV5-1 to TRBJ2-2, with 9 bases lining up with TRBD1. V gave up 4 bases and J gave up 6 bases; unmatched junction bases: 10. Looked up from germline, CDR1 is SGHRS and CDR2 is YFSETQ. This CDR3 comprises 16 residues. CDR3 in amino acids: CASSRVGQGYPGELFF. The CDR3 region has the DNA TGCGCCAGCAGCCGAGTGGGACAGGGATATCCCGGGGAGCTGTTTTTT.

V gene TRBV9 combines with J gene TRBJ1-3, with 9 nucleotides matching TRBD1. There are 16 residues in the CDR3. Germline lookup yields CDR1 SGDLS and CDR2 YYNGEE. With 4 bases clipped from V and 7 bases from J, the junction kept 12 bases outside the gene matches. CDR3 bases: TGTGCCAGCAGCCTTCGGACAGGGGCGATTAGTAACACCATATATTTT. It is translated as CASSLRTGAISNTIYF.

The chain uses TRBV5-6 and TRBJ1-5, with D uncertain. The CDR3 runs to 13 residues. Germline V gene data show CDR1 as SGHDT and CDR2 as YYEEEE. Trimming left V 1 base short and J 5 bases short, with 7 bases between. The CDR3 spells CASSLRRDQPQHF. CDR3 nucleotides: TGTGCCAGCAGCTTGAGGCGAGATCAGCCCCAGCATTTT.